Here is one T cell receptor beta chain with its context. The antigen is unknown. Here immunoSEQ multiplex PCR was the method, and the copy in TCRdb shows in-frame clones only, minus some. This table holds roughly 38,000 clones, approximately 82% found once. The data stem from a study of OX40 agonist ivuxolimab in advanced cancers. Study in general: Every 2 weeks, ivuxolimab was infused into the patients intravenously at between 0.01 and 10 mg/kg. The diagnoses of dose-escalation patients were hepatocellular carcinoma, melanoma, renal cell or head and neck cancer. The study's findings and limits: Undetermined was the antigen specificity of the expanded peripheral T cells. On average, CD8+ T cells showed a greater number of expanded clones than CD4+.

This receptor was taken from an adult with an advanced solid tumor such as melanoma, head and neck, liver or kidney cancer. The sequences come from CD4+ or CD8+ T cells sorted from blood, collected in a trial of the OX40 agonist ivuxolimab.

The CDR3 here is CASSRGLAGGQETQYF. CDR3 sequence (DNA): TGTGCCAGCAGCCGCGGACTAGCGGGGGGGCAAGAGACCCAGTACTTC. The V gene is TRBV7-2, the J gene TRBJ2-5; 15 bases fit TRBD2. Germline lookup yields CDR1 SGHTA and CDR2 FQGNSA. With V trimmed by 5 bases and J by 2 bases, 3 bases remained unmatched. The CDR3 extends over 16 amino acids.